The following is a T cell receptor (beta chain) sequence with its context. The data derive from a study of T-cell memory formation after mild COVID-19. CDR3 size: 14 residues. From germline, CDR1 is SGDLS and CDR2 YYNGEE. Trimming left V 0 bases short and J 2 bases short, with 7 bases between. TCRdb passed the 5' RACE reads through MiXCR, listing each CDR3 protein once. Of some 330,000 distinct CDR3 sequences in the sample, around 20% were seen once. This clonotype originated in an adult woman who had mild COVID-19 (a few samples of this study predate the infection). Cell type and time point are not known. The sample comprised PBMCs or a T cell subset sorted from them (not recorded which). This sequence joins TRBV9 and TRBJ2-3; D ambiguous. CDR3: CASSVEDITDTQYF. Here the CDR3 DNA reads TGTGCCAGCAGCGTAGAGGATATCACAGATACGCAGTATTTT.